These 32 T cell receptor beta chains originate from one sample sequenced in a study of Ad26.COV2.S vaccination and SARS-CoV-2 variants (dated by TCRdb to the early 2020s). In the paper's terms, the treatment or condition label means: roughly 19 received Ad26.COV2.S at low or high dose, single or two shots; five or six received placebo; per-sample allocation not given. Repertoires of vaccine and placebo recipients were sequenced from samples taken on day 63 after the first injection. The library was built by means of the immunoSEQ multiplex PCR assay. TCRdb took this table from immuneACCESS and kept in-frame rearrangements with V and J called. Such tables lack part of the clones; where checked against another copy, unresolved V genes explain under half of the gap, and the rest is unexplained. The sample data list about 320,000 clones, and around 90% of these were observed just once. In total, the top ten clones hold 4.5% to 7% of the sample.

Sequenced here: peripheral blood, sampled in a trial of Ad26.COV2.S vaccine versus placebo. The receptors shown here come from a person between 18 and 59 years old who received the Ad26.COV2.S COVID-19 vaccine or a placebo.

This rearrangement joins TRBV9 to TRBJ1-1; the match to TRBD1 covers 8 bases. Germline V CDR1 and CDR2: SGDLS, YYNGEE. This CDR3 region has 15 residues. The trim removed 0 bases at V and 5 bases at J, leaving 6 bases unmatched. As DNA, the CDR3 is TGTGCCAGCAGCGTAGCCGGGACAGGCTTGACTGAAGCTTTCTTT. Encoded protein: CASSVAGTGLTEAFF.

The genes are TRBV30 and TRBJ1-2, with D unclear. Per germline, CDR1 GTSNPN and CDR2 SVGIG (reference sequence). The CDR3 is 13 amino acids. Trimming removed 7 bases from V and 4 bases from J, with 16 bases in between. CDR3 region: CAFVVGASYGYTF. Here the CDR3 DNA reads TGTGCCTTTGTCGTCGGCGCGAGCTATGGCTACACCTTC. The whole variable domain, filled in from reference TRBV30 and TRBJ1-2, reads SQTIHQWPATLVQPVGSPLSLECTVEGTSNPNLYWYRQAAGRGLQLLFYSVGIGQISSEVPQNLSASRPQDRQFILSSKKLLLSDSGFYLCAFVVGASYGYTFGSGTRLTVV.

The chain combines TRBV19 with TRBJ1-2; D remains unclear. This CDR3 is built from 10 residues. The V end lost 7 bases, the J end lost 7 bases, and 7 bases lay between the germline ends. The V gene's germline CDR1 is LNHDA and CDR2 SQIVND (reference sequence). The CDR3, as DNA: TGTGCCAGTAAAGAAGGTGGCTACACCTTC. It codes for CASKEGGYTF.

The V and J genes are TRBV6-6 and TRBJ1-4, with 7 bases aligning to TRBD1. With 6 bases clipped from V and 4 bases from J, the junction kept 8 bases outside the gene matches. Germline assignment: CDR1 MNHNY and CDR2 SVGAGI (reference sequence). The CDR3 totals 15 residues. The CDR3 reads CASSEGTARNEKLFF. The CDR3, as DNA: TGTGCCAGCAGCGAAGGGACAGCCCGTAATGAAAAACTGTTTTTT.

The CDR3 loop reads CASSPFTSYQETQYF. DNA of the CDR3: TGCGCCAGCAGCCCCTTCACATCGTACCAAGAGACCCAGTACTTC. The rearrangement uses TRBV5-1 and TRBJ2-5; D ambiguous. The V end was cut by 4 bases, the J end by 0 bases, with 13 bases between. CDR3 length: 15 residues. From germline, CDR1 is SGHRS and CDR2 YFSETQ.

The J gene is TRBJ2-2, the V gene TRBV5-1; 11 bases fit TRBD2. The CDR3 runs to 16 residues. Germline V gene data show CDR1 as SGHRS and CDR2 as YFSETQ. With V trimmed by 3 bases and J by 5 bases, 6 bases remained unmatched. The CDR3 nucleotides are TGCGCCAGCAGCTCCACTAGCGGGAGTCATACCGGGGAGCTGTTTTTT. It codes for CASSSTSGSHTGELFF.

The chain is built from TRBV6-5 and TRBJ1-2; no clear D gene. This CDR3 has 14 residues. Germline lookup yields CDR1 MNHEY and CDR2 SVGAGI. V lost 7 bases, J lost 3 bases, and 15 bases lay in between. The CDR3 loop reads CASKSFGVYYGYTF. CDR3 DNA: TGTGCCAGCAAGAGTTTCGGGGTTTACTATGGCTACACCTTC.

The chain joins TRBV5-1 to TRBJ2-7; D perhaps matches TRBD1 (5 bases). Per germline, CDR1 SGHRS and CDR2 YFSETQ. V was pared by 2 bases and J by 5 bases, with 8 bases between. This CDR3 has 12 amino acids. CDR3 sequence (DNA): TGCGCCAGCAGCTTAGGGGTAAACGAGCAGTACTTC. Its protein is CASSLGVNEQYF. Variable domain in full (rest from reference TRBV5-1 and TRBJ2-7): KAGVTQTPRYLIKTRGQQVTLSCSPISGHRSVSWYQQTPGQGLQFLFEYFSETQRNKGNFPGRFSGRQFSNSRSEMNVSTLELGDSALYLCASSLGVNEQYFGPGTRLTVT.

The chain uses TRBV5-6 and TRBJ1-1; possibly TRBD1 for D (5 bases). Trimming left V 0 bases short and J 3 bases short, with 9 bases between. The CDR3 covers 14 residues. CDR1 and CDR2 from the germline V gene are SGHDT and YYEEEE. The CDR3 sequence is CASSLGQGHTEAFF. In DNA form, the CDR3 reads TGTGCCAGCAGCTTGGGGCAGGGCCACACTGAAGCTTTCTTT. Based on the CDR3 plus reference TRBV5-6 and TRBJ1-1, the full variable domain is DAGVTQSPTHLIKTRGQQVTLRCSPKSGHDTVSWYQQALGQGPQFIFQYYEEEERQRGNFPDRFSGHQFPNYSSELNVNALLLGDSALYLCASSLGQGHTEAFFGQGTRLTVV.

The V and J genes are TRBV12-2 and TRBJ2-3; the table's TRBD2 call for D was not verified on the DNA. TRBV12-2 is deemed a pseudogene. The CDR3 is made up of 14 amino acids. CDR3: CASRLAGATDTQYF. The CDR3 DNA sequence: TGTGCAAGTCGACTAGCGGGGGCCACAGATACGCAGTATTTT.

This chain connects TRBV3-1 (or the pseudogene TRBV3-2) to TRBJ1-3; tentative D call: TRBD1 (6 bases). V lost 0 bases and J 0 bases, leaving 15 bases between the germline ends. The CDR3 runs 18 residues. The germline CDR1 and CDR2 sequences are LGHDT and YNNKEL (reference sequence). In DNA, the CDR3 is TGTGCCAGCAGCCAAGATGGAAACAGGGTAAACTCTGGAAACACCATATATTTT. Protein product: CASSQDGNRVNSGNTIYF.

The rearrangement links TRBV28 to TRBJ1-1; D may be TRBD1 (6 bases). This CDR3 is 12 amino acids long. CDR1 is MDHEN and CDR2 is SYDVKM in the germline V gene. V gave up 2 bases and J gave up 8 bases, with 9 bases separating them. For the CDR3, the DNA is TGTGCCAGCAGTTTACAGGGGAGAGAAGCTTTCTTT. Translated, it gives CASSLQGREAFF.

This chain links TRBV30 with TRBJ1-2, with D uncertain. The CDR3 has 14 amino acids. Germline V gene data show CDR1 as GTSNPN and CDR2 as SVGIG (reference sequence). V was clipped by 2 bases and J by 0 bases, with 10 bases between them. CDR3 loop: CAWSLGGPNYGYTF. DNA of the CDR3: TGTGCCTGGAGTTTGGGAGGGCCTAACTATGGCTACACCTTC.

Here the CDR3 reads CASSPRPRATWDEQYF. The CDR3, as DNA: TGTGCCAGCAGCCCGCGTCCGAGGGCCACCTGGGACGAGCAGTACTTC. The chain carries TRBV3-1 (or the pseudogene TRBV3-2) and TRBJ2-7, with a tentative D call TRBD2 (5 bases). CDR1 and CDR2 (germline): LGHDT, YNNKEL (reference sequence). This CDR3 contains 16 residues. V lost 4 bases and J lost 5, with 21 bases in between.

The chain employs TRBV7-2 and TRBJ2-7, with D possibly being TRBD1 (5 bases). Germline values: CDR1 SGHTA, CDR2 FQGNSA. V was clipped by 3 bases and J by 3 bases, with 9 bases between them. The CDR3 loop spans 13 amino acids. The CDR3 protein is CASSLPDSYEQYF. CDR3 DNA: TGTGCCAGCAGCTTGCCAGACAGCTACGAGCAGTACTTC.

This clone came up a few times. The CDR3 DNA reads TGTGCCAGCAGCTTATGGATCTTCTGGACTGAAGCTTTCTTT. It codes for CASSLWIFWTEAFF. The genes are TRBV7-9 and TRBJ1-1; D gene ambiguous. The CDR3 loop spans 14 amino acids. CDR1 is SEHNR and CDR2 is FQNEAQ in the germline V gene (reference sequence). V was shortened by 2 bases and J by 5 bases, with 12 bases between the two germline ends. Looking up the rest from reference TRBV7-9 and TRBJ1-1 gives the full variable domain: DTGVSQNPRHKITKRGQNVTFRCDPISEHNRLYWYRQTLGQGPEFLTYFQNEAQLEKSRLLSDRFSAERPKGSFSTLEIQRTEQGDSAMYLCASSLWIFWTEAFFGQGTRLTVV.

This sequence joins TRBV5-1 and TRBJ1-2, with 7 bases fitting TRBD1. CDR3 size: 13 residues. Per germline, CDR1 SGHRS and CDR2 YFSETQ. V lost 5 bases, J lost 6 bases, and 7 bases stayed unmatched. The CDR3 nucleotides read TGCGCCAGCAGAAGCGGGACAGAGGATGGCTACACCTTC. Translated: CASRSGTEDGYTF.

This rearrangement joins TRBV7-6 to TRBJ2-3, with no clear D. There are 12 residues in the CDR3. Germline values: CDR1 SGHVS, CDR2 FNYEAQ. Deletions cut 5 bases from V and 5 bases from J, with 8 bases between. The CDR3, as DNA: TGTGCCAGCAGCCCCTTTGGAGATACGCAGTATTTT. This codes for CASSPFGDTQYF.

J is TRBJ2-1 and V is TRBV24-1; D unclear. With 3 bases removed from V and 10 bases from J, the gap between germline ends came to 6 bases. The CDR3 contains 11 residues. CDR1 KGHDR and CDR2 SFDVKD come from the germline V gene. The CDR3: CATSDTEEQFF. Written as DNA, the CDR3 is TGTGCCACCAGTGATACAGAGGAGCAGTTCTTC.

The V gene is TRBV5-4, the J gene TRBJ1-2; 7 bases are a match to TRBD1. Germline CDR1 and CDR2: SGHNT and YYREEE (reference sequence). The CDR3 spans 11 residues. Trimming cost V 3 bases and J 14 bases; bases outside gene matches: 7. The CDR3 region has the DNA TGTGCCAGCAGCTGGGACAGAGTAGAAACCTTC. This translates into CASSWDRVETF.

The chain employs TRBV5-1 and TRBJ2-5; TRBD2 is a possible D gene (6 bases). V lost 0 bases and J 4 bases, leaving 19 bases between the germline ends. This CDR3 spans 17 amino acids. In germline, CDR1 is SGHRS, CDR2 YFSETQ. In DNA, the CDR3 is TGCGCCAGCAGCTTGGGGGTATTGGAGGGTTGGCGAGAGACCCAGTACTTC. Its translation: CASSLGVLEGWRETQYF. Filled out from reference TRBV5-1 and TRBJ2-5, the complete variable domain reads KAGVTQTPRYLIKTRGQQVTLSCSPISGHRSVSWYQQTPGQGLQFLFEYFSETQRNKGNFPGRFSGRQFSNSRSEMNVSTLELGDSALYLCASSLGVLEGWRETQYFGPGTRLLVL.

There are a few counts of this clone. The chain joins TRBV29-1 to TRBJ2-1, with 9 bases lining up with TRBD2. Germline V gene sequence: CDR1 SQVTM, CDR2 ANQGSEA. The length of the CDR3 is 14 residues. V lost 2 bases and J lost 9; bases outside the gene matches: 8. The CDR3 nucleotides are TGCAGCGTTGAAATCCTAGCGGGAACCGTTGAGCAGTTCTTC. Encoded protein: CSVEILAGTVEQFF.

The rearrangement links TRBV2 to TRBJ1-2; D possibly corresponds to TRBD1 (6 bases). This CDR3 spans 13 amino acids. CDR1 SNHLY and CDR2 FYNNEI come from the germline V gene. V dropped 7 bases and J dropped 8 bases, with 17 bases sitting between them. The CDR3 DNA reads as TGTGCCAGCACCAGGAGGACAGAGAGGGGCTACACCTTC. Translation gives CASTRRTERGYTF.

This chain connects TRBV2 to TRBJ1-5, with 7 bases lining up with TRBD1. Per germline, CDR1 SNHLY and CDR2 FYNNEI. The CDR3 spans 16 residues. V shed 5 bases, J shed 7 bases, and the junction held 14 bases outside the gene matches. DNA for the CDR3: TGTGCCAGCAGTCTCAGGGGGGGTAGTACGGGGCAGCCCCAGCATTTT. This gives the protein CASSLRGGSTGQPQHF.

This sequence joins TRBV13 and TRBJ1-4; TRBD1 agrees at 9 bases. Germline V gene sequence: CDR1 PRHDT, CDR2 FYEKMQ (reference sequence). There are 15 residues in the CDR3. Losses at the gene ends were 1 base for V and 6 bases for J; bases not matched to a gene: 3. The CDR3 sequence is CASSLAGQGDEKLFF. CDR3 in DNA: TGTGCCAGCAGCTTAGCGGGACAGGGTGATGAAAAACTGTTTTTT.

This clone was counted a single time. The chain employs TRBV6-5 and TRBJ2-7; 9 positions agree with TRBD1. The V gene's germline CDR1 is MNHEY and CDR2 SVGAGI. J was trimmed by 1 base and V by 10 bases; bases with no gene match: 5. This CDR3 spans 13 amino acids. CDR3 bases: TGTGCCACCACGGGGACAGGGTCCTACGAGCAGTACGTC. Amino acids: CATTGTGSYEQYV.

The chain recombines TRBV11-2 with TRBJ1-1, with D possibly matching TRBD1 (5 bases). Trimming left V 5 bases short and J 8 bases short, with 15 bases between. Germline CDR1 and CDR2: SGHAT and FQNNGV. CDR3 length: 13 amino acids. The CDR3 loop reads CASSPMGEWEAFF. CDR3 DNA: TGTGCCAGCAGCCCGATGGGGGAGTGGGAAGCTTTCTTT.

The rearrangement links TRBV6-2 or TRBV6-3 to TRBJ2-3; D unresolved. This CDR3 comprises 15 residues. Germline CDR1 is MNHEY and CDR2 is SVGEGT. Trimming took 1 base from V and 2 from J, leaving 10 bases between them. CDR3 in amino acids: CASSYLQENTDTQYF. The CDR3 DNA reads as TGTGCCAGCAGTTACTTACAAGAAAACACAGATACGCAGTATTTT.

This clone appeared once. J is TRBJ1-2 and V is TRBV7-2; 11 bases map to TRBD1. Germline assignment: CDR1 SGHTA and CDR2 FQGNSA. V gave up 4 bases and J gave up 5 bases; unmatched junction bases: 3. This CDR3 spans 14 amino acids. As DNA, the CDR3 is TGTGCCAGCAGCTGGGACAGGGGGATATATGGCTACACCTTC. Protein sequence: CASSWDRGIYGYTF.

This clone showed up just once. J is TRBJ1-3 and V is TRBV5-4; weak D call: TRBD1 (5 bases). Trimming removed 4 bases from V and 4 bases from J, with 18 bases in between. Germline lookup yields CDR1 SGHNT and CDR2 YYREEE (reference sequence). This CDR3 contains 16 residues. CDR3 bases: TGTGCCAGCAGCCTTGACAGACCCATTGACGGAAACACCATATATTTT. Its protein product is CASSLDRPIDGNTIYF.

This clone occurred once. Distinct nucleotide sequences in the sample also encode this CDR3. J is TRBJ1-1 and V is TRBV6-5; TRBD1 agrees at 8 bases. Germline-derived CDR1 and CDR2 are MNHEY and SVGAGI. The V and J ends lost 4 bases and 0 bases, in that order; junction bases with no gene match: 4. The CDR3 is made up of 15 amino acids. CDR3 DNA: TGTGCCAGCAGTTCCCGACAGGGGATGAACACTGAAGCTTTCTTT. Its protein is CASSSRQGMNTEAFF.

The rearrangement joins TRBV6-5 to TRBJ2-1; TRBD1 aligns across 7 bases. Germline V gene sequence: CDR1 MNHEY, CDR2 SVGAGI. The V and J ends lost 6 bases and 2 bases, in that order; junction bases with no gene match: 7. The CDR3 runs to 15 residues. Here the CDR3 reads CASSRTGPTYNEQFF. The CDR3 DNA follows: TGTGCCAGCAGCAGGACAGGCCCGACCTACAATGAGCAGTTCTTC.